This record concerns one T cell receptor (beta chain) sequence. What it binds is not known. From germline, CDR1 is SGHTA and CDR2 FQGNSA. This CDR3 spans 17 amino acids. The trim removed 3 bases at V and 7 bases at J, leaving 15 bases unmatched. This specimen belongs to a study of blood T cells in healthy people across ages. General study findings and limits: The study could not conclusively compare naive and antigen-experienced cells, given its unsorted PBMCs. Higher diversity and more naive CD4+ cells were features of long-lived donors, compared to aged donors.

The authors ran a second PCR of roughly 6 to 12 cycles using a sample-barcoded 5' primer and a J-beta primer mix. TCRdb passed the 5' RACE reads through MiXCR, listing each CDR3 protein once. The profile covers hundreds of thousands of distinct CDR3 sequences, with about 30% appearing a single time and 15% to 18% taken by the ten largest. Specimen: blood. The sequence derives from a woman older than 75 in good health. The chain couples TRBV7-2 to TRBJ2-7, with TRBD2 identical over 10 bases. The CDR3 is CASSFLGLAPGGNEQYF. In DNA form, the CDR3 reads TGTGCCAGCAGCTTCCTGGGACTAGCGCCCGGGGGAAATGAGCAGTACTTC.